This T cell receptor beta chain comes out of a study of early T cells in non-severe SARS-CoV-2 infection. As for the study in general: Sequencing was performed on bulk RNA from unsorted whole blood, leaving chains unpaired. General observations from the study: In VDJdb matching, anti-spike CD8 responses were favored while private and CD4 specificities went missing.

cDNA molecules, individually, were tagged with unique molecular identifiers. Using its own MiXCR run on the 5' RACE reads, TCRdb lists one record per CDR3 protein. Found here are tens of thousands of distinct CDR3 sequences, 15% of them singletons; the top ten hold roughly 6%. Trimming cost V 4 bases and J 11 bases, with 23 bases left between them. This CDR3 has 14 amino acids. Germline V gene sequence: CDR1 SQVTM, CDR2 ANQGSEA. For this clonotype: Its antigen is unknown.

Sequences were obtained from whole blood. The chain is built from TRBV29-1 and TRBJ1-2; a possible D gene is TRBD1 (5 bases). The TCR originated in an adult who was a healthcare worker with PCR-confirmed SARS-CoV-2 infection or an uninfected control (not recorded which). This CDR3 is CSVVFLLAGPGYTF. CDR3 DNA sequence: TGCAGCGTTGTTTTTCTGTTGGCGGGGCCTGGATACACCTTC.